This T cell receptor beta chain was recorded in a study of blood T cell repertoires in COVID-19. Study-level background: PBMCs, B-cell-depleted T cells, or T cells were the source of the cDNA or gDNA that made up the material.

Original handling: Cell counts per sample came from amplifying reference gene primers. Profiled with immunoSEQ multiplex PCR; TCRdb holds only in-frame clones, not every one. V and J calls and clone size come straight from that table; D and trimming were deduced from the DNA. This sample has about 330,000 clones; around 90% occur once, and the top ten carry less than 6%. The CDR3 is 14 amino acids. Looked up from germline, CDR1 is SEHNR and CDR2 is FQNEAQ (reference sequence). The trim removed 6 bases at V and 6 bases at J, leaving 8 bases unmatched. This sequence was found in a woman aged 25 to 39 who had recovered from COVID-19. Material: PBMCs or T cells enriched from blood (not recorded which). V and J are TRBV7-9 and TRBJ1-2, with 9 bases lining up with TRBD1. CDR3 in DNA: TGTGCCAGCAGACACAGGGGGCATAGCGATGGCTACACCTTC. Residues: CASRHRGHSDGYTF.